The 9 T cell receptor beta chains given below trace back to one sample, sequenced in a study of blood T cell repertoires in COVID-19. Assay used: immunoSEQ multiplex PCR; TCRdb lists only in-frame clones, some missing. The sample records 160,000 or so clones, more than 70% being singletons. Sequences were obtained from peripheral blood. These receptors were taken from a man between 60 and 70 years old with acute or convalescent COVID-19.

This sequence joins TRBV11-2 and TRBJ1-2; TRBD1 matches 8 bases. With V trimmed by 4 bases and J by 2 bases, 9 bases remained unmatched. The germline CDR1 and CDR2 sequences are SGHAT and FQNNGV. There are 16 residues in the CDR3. CDR3 region: CASSSYRDRPNYGYTF. The CDR3, as DNA: TGTGCCAGCAGCTCCTATCGGGACAGGCCGAACTATGGCTACACCTTC.

The chain combines TRBV30 with TRBJ2-2, with 10 bases fitting TRBD1. The CDR3 has 15 amino acids. V lost 4 bases, J lost 7 bases, and 9 bases stayed unmatched. Germline V CDR1 and CDR2: GTSNPN, SVGIG (reference sequence). The CDR3 loop reads CAWTDRGTLVGELFF. CDR3 nucleotide sequence: TGTGCCTGGACGGACAGGGGGACACTAGTCGGGGAGCTGTTTTTT.

J is TRBJ1-3 and V is TRBV5-5; TRBD1 matches 8 bases. The CDR3 contains 15 residues. In germline, CDR1 is SGHKS, CDR2 YYEKEE (reference sequence). J lost 4 bases, V lost 5 bases, and 8 bases had no gene match. In nucleotides, the CDR3 is TGTGCCAGCAGTTCAGGGGGCATCGGGGGAAACACCATATATTTT. Translating it yields CASSSGGIGGNTIYF.

The CDR3 DNA sequence: TGTGCCAGCAGCTTACAGGGGGCTACCCAACGAGCTTTCTTT. This translates into CASSLQGATQRAFF. The gene calls are TRBV7-9 and TRBJ1-1, with 8 bases that match TRBD1. V lost 2 bases and J lost 10; bases outside the gene matches: 9. This CDR3 is built from 14 residues. Per germline, CDR1 SEHNR and CDR2 FQNEAQ (reference sequence).

The chain carries TRBV19 and TRBJ2-1; D gene ambiguous. Trimming pared 3 bases from V and 6 bases from J, leaving 15 bases between. Germline lookup yields CDR1 LNHDA and CDR2 SQIVND (reference sequence). This CDR3 has 15 amino acids. CDR3 coding DNA: TGTGCCAGTAGTATGAAATGGCCTCCCCTCAATGAGCAGTTCTTC. Encoded protein: CASSMKWPPLNEQFF. Supplemented by reference TRBV19 and TRBJ2-1, the full variable domain reads DGGITQSPKYLFRKEGQNVTLSCEQNLNHDAMYWYRQDPGQGLRLIYYSQIVNDFQKGDIAEGYSVSREKKESFPLTVTSAQKNPTAFYLCASSMKWPPLNEQFFGPGTRLTVL.

The V call is TRBV2, the J call TRBJ1-2, with 7 bases that match TRBD1. The CDR3 has 13 residues. Per germline, CDR1 SNHLY and CDR2 FYNNEI. The CDR3 loop reads CAIEEGAAYGYTF. The CDR3, as DNA: TGTGCAATCGAGGAGGGGGCTGCCTATGGCTACACCTTC.

This sequence joins TRBV5-4 and TRBJ1-6, with TRBD1 matching over 7 bases. The CDR3 runs to 13 residues. V was pared by 3 bases and J by 8 bases, with 2 bases of the junction left unmatched. Germline CDR1 and CDR2: SGHNT and YYREEE (reference sequence). The CDR3 coding sequence is TGTGCCAGCAGCTGGCAGGGGGATTCACCCCTCCACTTT. Translation gives CASSWQGDSPLHF.

The rearrangement joins TRBV4-2 to TRBJ1-1, with TRBD1 identical over 8 bases. Germline V CDR1 and CDR2: LGHNA, YNFKEQ. CDR3 size: 16 residues. J was trimmed by 1 base and V by 2 bases; bases with no gene match: 6. The DNA of the CDR3 is TGTGCCAGCAGCCAATCCCCAGGGGGCGGGAACACTGAAGCTTTCTTT. It encodes CASSQSPGGGNTEAFF.

V and J are TRBV5-4 and TRBJ1-6, with a tentative D call TRBD1 (6 bases). The V and J ends lost 5 bases and 7 bases respectively, with 19 bases between them. The CDR3 runs to 16 residues. The germline V gene has CDR1 SGHNT and CDR2 YYREEE (reference sequence). CDR3 sequence reads: CASRKQGGLGNSPLHF. CDR3 coding DNA: TGTGCCAGCAGGAAACAGGGCGGACTCGGGAATTCACCCCTCCACTTT.